What follows are 12 T cell receptor beta chains derived from one specimen sequenced in a study of liver allograft versus peripheral blood T cells (TCRdb year 2020). Some background on the complete study: The study compared the T cell receptor repertoires present in transplanted livers with the repertoires present in the peripheral blood of liver transplant recipients.

Instrument used: Illumina MiSeq. The public reads were quality trimmed at Q25 with fastp and then assembled into clones with MiXCR by TCRdb, keeping productive beta chains. Identical CDR3 protein sequences are pooled into one entry, listed with their most common genes and DNA. The sample table contains some 9,000 distinct CDR3 sequences; only one count was recorded for around 17% of them. Of the sample, about 1.7% is held by the ten largest clones. The receptor source for this set is a human patient who had a liver transplant. After a transplant, some T cells may be of graft donor origin.

The V gene is TRBV28, the J gene TRBJ1-6; 12 bases line up with TRBD1. The V segment lost 4 bases and the J segment 5 bases; nucleotides outside the gene matches: 3. CDR1 is MDHEN, CDR2 SYDVKM, per germline. The CDR3 spans 16 residues. The CDR3 nucleotides are TGTGCCAGCAGTTCGGGACAGGGGGCCCATAATTCACCCCTCCACTTT. Translating gives CASSSGQGAHNSPLHF.

This clonotype ranks as medium-sized. The rearrangement uses TRBV10-3 and TRBJ2-1, with 8 positions matching TRBD1. Germline V gene lookup returns CDR1 ENHRY and CDR2 SYGVKD. V shed 7 bases, J shed 4 bases, and the junction held 9 bases outside the gene matches. The CDR3 is made up of 15 amino acids. The CDR3 here is CAITTGESGYNEQFF. For the CDR3, the DNA is TGTGCCATCACGACAGGGGAATCGGGATACAATGAGCAGTTCTTC.

This clonotype is categorized as medium-sized. The chain recombines TRBV12-5 with TRBJ1-1, with D hard to call. The CDR3 is 13 residues long. The V end lost 6 bases, the J end lost 3 bases, and 11 bases lay between the germline ends. CDR1 is LGHNT, CDR2 FRNRAP, per germline. This CDR3 reads CASGPGPDTEAFF. The DNA of the CDR3 is TGTGCTAGTGGCCCCGGGCCTGACACTGAAGCTTTCTTT. Supplemented by reference TRBV12-5 and TRBJ1-1, the full variable domain reads DARVTQTPRHKVTEMGQEVTMRCQPILGHNTVFWYRQTMMQGLELLAYFRNRAPLDDSGMPKDRFSAEMPDATLATLKIQPSEPRDSAVYFCASGPGPDTEAFFGQGTRLTVV.

The chain couples TRBV7-9 to TRBJ2-1, with D perhaps TRBD1 or TRBD2 (6 bases each). Germline values: CDR1 SEHNR, CDR2 FQNEAQ (reference sequence). The CDR3 totals 15 residues. With 1 base removed from V and 6 bases from J, the gap between germline ends came to 13 bases. CDR3 nucleotide sequence: TGTGCCAGCAGCTTAGGATCTGGGGGGCCCAATGAGCAGTTCTTC. Encoded protein: CASSLGSGGPNEQFF.

This clonotype has just a few counts. The chain has TRBV2 and TRBJ1-5, with 8 bases that match TRBD1. This CDR3 has 17 residues. V dropped 4 bases and J dropped 0; count of bases not matched to a gene: 8. Germline V gene sequence: CDR1 SNHLY, CDR2 FYNNEI. CDR3 nucleotides: TGTGCCAGCAGTGCGGGACAGGTATTCTATAGCAATCAGCCCCAGCATTTT. Its protein is CASSAGQVFYSNQPQHF. The whole variable domain, filled in from reference TRBV2 and TRBJ1-5, reads EPEVTQTPSHQVTQMGQEVILRCVPISNHLYFYWYRQILGQKVEFLVSFYNNEISEKSEIFDDQFSVERPDGSNFTLKIRSTKLEDSAMYFCASSAGQVFYSNQPQHFGDGTRLSIL.

CDR3 in amino acids: CSARTPGVLEAFF. In DNA form, the CDR3 reads TGCAGTGCTAGGACCCCAGGGGTTTTGGAAGCTTTCTTT. The chain joins TRBV20-1 to TRBJ1-1; maybe TRBD1 (6 bases). The CDR3 runs to 13 residues. The V gene lost 3 bases and the J gene lost 8 bases, with 16 bases spanning the gap. CDR1 is DFQATT and CDR2 is SNEGSKA in the germline V gene (reference sequence).

This clonotype is categorized as medium-sized (0.01 to 0.1%). This rearrangement joins TRBV18 to TRBJ2-7, with D uncertain. CDR1 KGHSH and CDR2 LQKENI come from the germline V gene. The CDR3 is made up of 13 amino acids. The V end was cut by 0 bases, the J end by 3 bases, with 6 bases between. The CDR3 here is CASSPPVGYEQYF. CDR3 DNA sequence: TGTGCCAGCTCACCACCGGTCGGCTACGAGCAGTACTTC.

This clonotype has ten or more counts. The rearrangement joins TRBV10-3 to TRBJ2-3; 7 nucleotides line up with TRBD2. The CDR3 is made up of 13 amino acids. The trim removed 9 bases at V and 1 base at J, leaving 4 bases unmatched. Germline V gene data show CDR1 as ENHRY and CDR2 as SYGVKD. CDR3 protein: CAIRGGGTDTQYF. The CDR3 DNA follows: TGTGCCATTCGCGGGGGAGGCACAGATACGCAGTATTTT.

This clonotype was counted at least ten times. The genes are TRBV6-5 and TRBJ1-2; D is ambiguous. This CDR3 region has 15 residues. The germline V and J ends were trimmed by 5 bases and 6 bases, with 19 bases remaining between them. Per the germline V gene, CDR1 is MNHEY and CDR2 is SVGAGI. CDR3 nucleotide sequence: TGTGCCAGCAGTCCTCAGATCCTCGCGGTAAATGGCTACACCTTC. Protein sequence: CASSPQILAVNGYTF.

About this clonotype: A clone one base away is much larger, so this may be a read error. The chain employs TRBV29-1 and TRBJ2-1; 7 bases align to TRBD1. Germline-derived CDR1 and CDR2 are SQVTM and ANQGSEA. V lost 3 bases and J lost 10; bases outside the gene matches: 6. The CDR3 is 12 residues long. CDR3 DNA sequence: TGCAGCGTTGATGAGGGGGCAGACGAGCAGTTCTTC. It is translated as CSVDEGADEQFF.

This clonotype is termed medium-sized. The genes are TRBV5-4 and TRBJ1-2; D call uncertain. The germline V gene has CDR1 SGHNT and CDR2 YYREEE (reference sequence). The CDR3 loop spans 16 amino acids. Trimming removed 4 bases at V and 1 base at J, with 17 bases between. This CDR3 is CASSPGWERINYGYTF. In DNA, the CDR3 is TGTGCCAGCAGCCCCGGGTGGGAGAGGATTAACTATGGCTACACCTTC.

This clonotype is medium-sized within its sample. The chain has TRBV6-6 and TRBJ1-5, with no clear D. V lost 2 bases and J lost 0, with 5 bases in between. The CDR3 consists of 14 residues. Looked up from germline, CDR1 is MNHNY and CDR2 is SVGAGI (reference sequence). As DNA, the CDR3 is TGTGCCAGCAGTTACACCGATAGCAATCAGCCCCAGCATTTT. It encodes CASSYTDSNQPQHF.